The T cell receptor beta chain under discussion was sequenced for a study of siplizumab effects on memory and regulatory T cells (dated by TCRdb to between 2019 and 2020). General notes on the study: The study looked at the effect of siplizumab, an anti-CD2 antibody, on alloreactive T-cell subsets in allogeneic mixed lymphocyte reactions made from human PBMCs.

CDR1 and CDR2, looked up from the germline V gene, are SGHNT and YENEEA. From the cysteine through the phenylalanine, the CDR3 covers 15 amino acids. CDR3 DNA only is kept here, 45 bases in frame from base 1. Cut back by 1 base and 1 base, the V and J ends lie 9 bases apart. Library creation used the immunoSEQ multiplex PCR assay. About 10^5 TCR templates per sample were assayed by the deep sequencing platform. Genomic DNA extracted from sorted T cells was used for TCRbeta CDR3 sequencing. The authors' analysis ran thus. The R programming language was used for clonal analysis of the TCRbeta CDR3 data. Unstimulated samples were compared with post-reaction CFSE-low samples to define alloreactive CD4+ and CD8+ clones. Alloreactive CD4+ clones were assigned to regulatory or non-regulatory origin by matching sequences to sorted unstimulated Treg and non-Treg repertoires. TCRdb mirrors the immuneACCESS table, restricted to in-frame sequences. Some clones are absent from its copies; in checked studies, under half trace to an unresolved V gene, and the reason for the others is unknown. Clone size and the V and J calls come from that table; the DNA yielded D and trimming. The sample table shows about 100,000 clones, and about 95% are seen once. Roughly 1.3% of the sample lies in the top ten.

Sorted unstimulated T cells and proliferating T cells recovered from mixed lymphocyte reactions underwent TCRbeta CDR3 sequencing. Fresh whole blood from fewer than 12 HLA-typed healthy donors was used to isolate PBMCs. To map where alloreactive clones came from, unstimulated CD4+ non-regulatory T cells were FACS-sorted. Overall study outcomes, separate from this receptor: Compared with memory T cells, unstimulated naive T cells appeared more diverse, and naive cells seemed to make a substantial contribution to the alloresponse. Sequences below about 10^-5 frequency were poorly captured, so only a minor fraction of alloreactive clones could be mapped to unstimulated subsets. About 80-96% of proliferating CD4+ or CD8+ clones could not be given a naive or memory phenotype. The suppressive function of proliferating Tregs from siplizumab cultures was not functionally confirmed. Among mappable alloreactive CD4+ clones, an average Treg-derived fraction of roughly 70% was observed with siplizumab, compared with 26.9% in control reactions. The cumulative frequency of alloreactive sequences traceable to unstimulated CD4+ memory T cells was significantly reduced by siplizumab.

Notes on this clone: It has no known antigen specificity. No clone much larger than this one lies a single base away; base qualities are absent.

Material for sequencing was non-Treg CD4+ T cells sorted from blood. The sample's cell subset or site, from its label and the paper: FACS-sorted unstimulated CD4+ non-regulatory T cells. Recombination joined TRBV11-3 with TRBJ2-3; there is no confident call for the D gene. This receptor was taken from a human donor in good health. CDR3 reads: CASSLGAVGTDTQYF. The DNA sequence reads TGTGCCAGCAGCTTAGGGGCCGTAGGCACAGATACGCAGTATTTT.